Below are 17 T cell receptor beta chains sequenced from a single sample in a study of CD8+ T cells in alopecia areata. RNA was isolated and reverse transcribed to cDNA, the sequencing template. TCRdb's table, derived via immunoSEQ multiplex PCR, lists solely in-frame clones and lacks some. In the table there are 7,400 or so clones, 64% of which are singletons. Sample treatment: oral pan-JAK inhibitor, 5-10 mg twice daily. As part of sample collection, lesional scalp punch biopsies and peripheral blood were taken from alopecia areata patients. Sequencing used skin, obtained at week 4, from a patient treated with tofacitinib. These receptors all come from a human donor with alopecia areata.

This rearrangement joins TRBV6-1 to TRBJ2-5; 9 bases align to TRBD2. Germline V gene data show CDR1 as MNHNS and CDR2 as SASEGT. CDR3 length: 15 residues. V was clipped by 6 bases and J by 5 bases; unmatched bases: 10. CDR3 in amino acids: CASRRRGRDLETQYF. DNA of the CDR3: TGTGCCAGCAGGAGGCGCGGGAGGGATTTGGAGACCCAGTACTTC.

This clone was counted between two and nine times. The chain uses TRBV9 and TRBJ2-1; no definite D call. The V end was cut by 4 bases, the J end by 4 bases, with 15 bases between. This CDR3 comprises 15 residues. CDR1 SGDLS and CDR2 YYNGEE come from the germline V gene. The CDR3 DNA is TGTGCCAGCAGCTCCGGGTTAGTGCCATACAATGAGCAGTTCTTC. This gives the protein CASSSGLVPYNEQFF.

The chain links TRBV27 to TRBJ2-5, with unresolved D. CDR1 and CDR2 (germline): MNHEY, SMNVEV (reference sequence). Between the trimmed V and J ends, which lost 1 base and 1 base, there was a span of 4 bases. The CDR3 is 13 residues long. Written as DNA, the CDR3 is TGTGCCAGCAGTTTATTTGCCCAAGAGACCCAGTACTTC. It codes for CASSLFAQETQYF.

The chain couples TRBV6-6 to TRBJ2-7; 7 bases fit TRBD2. Germline V CDR1 and CDR2: MNHNY, SVGAGI (reference sequence). CDR3 length equals 15 residues. Losses at the gene ends were 4 bases for V and 0 bases for J; bases not matched to a gene: 6. The CDR3 nucleotides read TGTGCCAGCAGTTTTCGGCGCGGGGGCTCCTACGAGCAGTACTTC. Translated: CASSFRRGGSYEQYF.

V and J are TRBV18 and TRBJ2-1; TRBD2 matches at 13 bases. CDR3 length: 17 residues. Germline-derived CDR1 and CDR2 are KGHSH and LQKENI. The V segment lost 2 bases and the J segment 3 bases; nucleotides outside the gene matches: 4. In DNA, the CDR3 is TGTGCCAGCTCACCAGCACTAGCGGGGGGGCTCTACAATGAGCAGTTCTTC. Protein sequence: CASSPALAGGLYNEQFF.

V and J are TRBV4-3 and TRBJ2-1; TRBD2 matches 7 bases. J was trimmed by 0 bases and V by 2 bases; bases with no gene match: 7. CDR3 size: 17 residues. In germline, CDR1 is LGHNA, CDR2 YSLEER. CDR3 coding DNA: TGCGCCAGCAGCCAAACCTTCGGGGGGTTCTCCTACAATGAGCAGTTCTTC. This translates into CASSQTFGGFSYNEQFF.

In its sample, this clone is large. The J gene is TRBJ1-4, the V gene TRBV2; D is perhaps TRBD1 (5 bases). There are 15 residues in the CDR3. Germline V gene data show CDR1 as SNHLY and CDR2 as FYNNEI. V lost 5 bases, J lost 5 bases, and 15 bases lay in between. As DNA, the CDR3 is TGTGCCAGCAGTTCAGAAGACAGAGCAAATGAAAAACTGTTTTTT. As protein: CASSSEDRANEKLFF.

The rearrangement links TRBV29-1 to TRBJ2-7, with D perhaps TRBD2 (6 bases). V gave up 7 bases and J gave up 4 bases, with 14 bases separating them. Germline V gene sequence: CDR1 SQVTM, CDR2 ANQGSEA. The CDR3 runs to 12 residues. The CDR3 loop reads CSGGNSGYEQYF. CDR3 DNA: TGCAGCGGGGGTAATAGCGGATACGAGCAGTACTTC.

In this sample, this clone turned up once. The V gene is TRBV19, the J gene TRBJ1-5; D is unclear. From germline, CDR1 is LNHDA and CDR2 SQIVND (reference sequence). This CDR3 spans 16 amino acids. Between the trimmed V and J ends, which lost 3 bases and 3 bases, there was a span of 15 bases. The CDR3 region has the DNA TGTGCCAGTAGTATTTTCGGCAGAGAACACAATCAGCCCCAGCATTTT. Translation: CASSIFGREHNQPQHF.

Only a few counts were recorded for this clone. The chain employs TRBV4-1 and TRBJ2-1; 11 nucleotides align to TRBD2. With 1 base clipped from V and 0 bases from J, the junction kept 11 bases outside the gene matches. This CDR3 spans 20 amino acids. CDR1 is MGHRA and CDR2 is YSYEKL in the germline V gene. The CDR3 loop is CASSQAATSGMTSSYNEQFF. The CDR3 region has the DNA TGCGCCAGCAGCCAAGCCGCGACTAGCGGGATGACGAGCTCCTACAATGAGCAGTTCTTC.

The chain combines TRBV4-3 with TRBJ2-3; 7 bases fit TRBD2. Trimming cost V 0 bases and J 2 bases; bases outside gene matches: 2. The CDR3 sequence is 15 residues long. Germline V gene sequence: CDR1 LGHNA, CDR2 YSLEER. CDR3 sequence reads: CASSQEAGATDTQYF. Here the CDR3 DNA reads TGCGCCAGCAGCCAAGAGGCGGGAGCCACAGATACGCAGTATTTT.

CDR3 sequence (DNA): TGTGCCAGCAGCTTCGGAAGTCAGCCCCAGCATTTT. Its translation is CASSFGSQPQHF. J is TRBJ1-5 and V is TRBV7-9; D remains ambiguous. V lost 3 bases and J lost 6, with 6 bases in between. In germline, CDR1 is SEHNR, CDR2 FQNEAQ (reference sequence). The CDR3 is 12 amino acids.

This clone was seen more than once but under ten times. This sequence joins TRBV7-6 and TRBJ1-4, with D tentatively TRBD1 (6 bases). This CDR3 is built from 16 residues. Looked up from germline, CDR1 is SGHVS and CDR2 is FNYEAQ. Trimming shortened V by 4 bases and J by 2 bases, and 14 bases separated the two germline ends. CDR3: CASSYQTGNTNEKLFF. CDR3 nucleotide sequence: TGTGCCAGCAGCTACCAAACAGGGAACACTAATGAAAAACTGTTTTTT.

This clone has only a few counts. V gene TRBV4-2 combines with J gene TRBJ1-2; 7 bases match TRBD1. In germline, CDR1 is LGHNA, CDR2 YNFKEQ. J lost 3 bases, V lost 0 bases, and 4 bases had no gene match. The CDR3 consists of 15 residues. The CDR3, as DNA: TGTGCCAGCAGCCAAGATTTAGACAGGGACTATGGCTACACCTTC. Translating it yields CASSQDLDRDYGYTF.

The gene calls are TRBV2 and TRBJ1-1; D is ambiguous. Germline-derived CDR1 and CDR2 are SNHLY and FYNNEI. The V end lost 4 bases, the J end lost 4 bases, and 13 bases lay between the germline ends. The CDR3 has 14 amino acids. CDR3 region: CASSVTGWGTEAFF. The DNA for the CDR3 is TGTGCCAGCAGTGTTACGGGGTGGGGCACTGAAGCTTTCTTT.

The V gene is TRBV11-1, the J gene TRBJ2-7; D unclear. V lost 1 base, J lost 2 bases, and 3 bases lay in between. CDR1 is SGHAT and CDR2 is FQDESV in the germline V gene (reference sequence). This CDR3 spans 12 amino acids. CDR3 loop: CASSLGTYEQYF. The CDR3, as DNA: TGTGCCAGCAGCTTAGGGACCTACGAGCAGTACTTC.

The rearrangement uses TRBV7-8 and TRBJ2-1; TRBD2 agrees at 8 bases. CDR3 length: 15 residues. The junction had 3 bases not matched to a gene; V was cut back by 5 bases and J by 0 bases. The germline V gene encodes CDR1 SGHVS and CDR2 FQNEAQ. The CDR3 here is CASSRGTSSYNEQFF. The CDR3 DNA follows: TGTGCCAGCAGCCGCGGGACTAGCTCCTACAATGAGCAGTTCTTC.